Shown below are 8 T cell receptor beta chains from a single sample sequenced in a study of identical twins. TCRdb passed the 5' RACE reads through MiXCR, listing each CDR3 protein once. The table records 400,000 to 500,000 distinct CDR3 sequences, roughly 18% of them present only once. Source material: naive T cells sorted from blood. The receptors shown here come from a man aged 45-65 years in good health.

This clonotype turned up a few times. V gene TRBV7-2 combines with J gene TRBJ2-2; D call uncertain. The CDR3 has 16 residues. Trimming stripped 2 bases from V and 0 bases from J, with 10 bases between. CDR1 and CDR2 (germline): SGHTA, FQGNSA. CDR3 in DNA: TGTGCCAGCAGCTTAACTTCAGCCGCGAACACCGGGGAGCTGTTTTTT. Its protein product is CASSLTSAANTGELFF.

This clonotype was seen a handful of times. The chain joins TRBV7-8 to TRBJ1-4; TRBD1 matches 9 bases. Germline CDR1 and CDR2: SGHVS and FQNEAQ. Trimming removed 0 bases from V and 2 bases from J; junction bases left unmatched: 7. The CDR3 runs 18 residues. The CDR3 sequence is CASSLARVGQGTNEKLFF. The CDR3 DNA is TGTGCCAGCAGCTTAGCGCGCGTGGGACAGGGCACTAATGAAAAACTGTTTTTT.

The table lists this clonotype with a few counts. This sequence joins TRBV5-1 and TRBJ1-4; D remains unclear. The V gene's germline CDR1 is SGHRS and CDR2 YFSETQ. The V gene lost 2 bases and the J gene lost 0 bases, with 11 bases spanning the gap. The CDR3 consists of 16 residues. CDR3 loop: CASSFGTPATNEKLFF. CDR3 nucleotides: TGCGCCAGCAGCTTCGGAACGCCTGCAACTAATGAAAAACTGTTTTTT.

The chain is built from TRBV12-3 or TRBV12-4 and TRBJ1-1; D is ambiguous. CDR3 length: 15 residues. Trimming left V 1 base short and J 2 bases short, with 11 bases between. The CDR3 DNA is TGTGCCAGCAGTTTAGGCGGGCAGATTAACACTGAAGCTTTCTTT. Protein: CASSLGGQINTEAFF.

This sequence joins TRBV24-1 and TRBJ2-2; D not resolved. The V gene's germline CDR1 is KGHDR and CDR2 SFDVKD. V lost 2 bases and J 1 base, leaving 4 bases between the germline ends. The CDR3 loop spans 14 amino acids. DNA for the CDR3: TGTGCCACCAGTGATTGGCAGAACACCGGGGAGCTGTTTTTT. Translated: CATSDWQNTGELFF.

The V call is TRBV29-1, the J call TRBJ2-7; maybe TRBD2 (7 bases). The CDR3 runs to 14 residues. Germline lookup yields CDR1 SQVTM and CDR2 ANQGSEA. Trimming shortened V by 6 bases and J by 3 bases, and 18 bases separated the two germline ends. CDR3 region: CSVGLQGRGYEQYF. CDR3 coding DNA: TGCAGCGTGGGACTACAGGGAAGGGGCTACGAGCAGTACTTC.

This clonotype turned up a few times. CDR3 DNA: TGTGCCAGCAGTCGTCAGGGGGCATCTCTAAAGAGACCCAGATACTTC. As protein: CASSRQGASLKRPRYF. V usage is TRBV12-3 or TRBV12-4 and J usage is TRBJ2-5, with 8 bases identical to TRBD1. The CDR3 is 16 residues long. V lost 5 bases and J lost 14; bases outside the gene matches: 22.

This clonotype was picked up many times. This chain links TRBV11-2 with TRBJ2-2, with 8 bases that match TRBD1. With V trimmed by 3 bases and J by 6 bases, 9 bases remained unmatched. CDR1 is SGHAT, CDR2 FQNNGV, per germline. This CDR3 has 16 amino acids. CDR3 sequence reads: CASSLTGVEYSGELFF. The CDR3 coding sequence is TGTGCCAGCAGCTTGACAGGGGTAGAGTATTCCGGGGAGCTGTTTTTT.